The present T cell receptor beta chain was sequenced within a study of cytomegalovirus exposure and HLA in healthy donors (dated 2017 in TCRdb). Regarding the study in general: An earlier analysis of approximately 550 of the donors reported 276 Gb of sequence data and 120 million or so unique TCR beta sequences from roughly 180 million T cells. Across approximately 400 genotyped donors of the cohort, an average of 235,054 unique TCR beta nucleotide sequences per donor were sequenced, and approximately 17% of those sequences were non-productive. Class I and class II HLA loci were covered by the typing at four-digit resolution. Every repertoire in the discovery cohort had been generated on one and the same sequencing platform. Genome-wide SNP genotypes for about 65% of the roughly 670 donors were used in a later genetic analysis, which treated that subset as a discovery cohort. The study combined high-throughput TCR immunosequencing, statistical association of individual TCRs with disease status, and machine learning to predict cytomegalovirus infection status. Approximately 300 gigabases of sequencing data and around 87 million unique TCR sequences were included in an early release covering about 700 HLA-typed donors. The aim of the study was to test whether cataloging public T cell receptors could identify signatures of past pathogen exposure. In the later analysis, no new phenotypic data were used to find candidate immune exposures; instead, reliance was placed on TCR beta sequences and their occurrence across donors. The number of typed donors differed by locus: about 629-640 for A, B, C, DRB1 and DQB1; some 540 for DQA1; some 610 for DPA1; and 400 to 480 for DPB1. The study used immunosequencing to profile the T cell repertoires of around 600 subjects and linked those repertoires to cytomegalovirus serostatus. Because of strong linkage in the cohort, four or five DR-DQ haplotypes were treated as single units for association and clustering. A later analysis re-examined previously published TCR beta repertoires from just over 650 donors and added high-resolution HLA genotyping to investigate patterns of TCR occurrence. Besides the first cohort of approximately 670 subjects, a separate validation cohort made up of 95 to 150 different subjects was used. In an earlier analysis of 500 to 650 of the donors, high-throughput TCR beta sequencing was used to judge whether each TCR beta V gene segment behaved as functional or pseudogenic. Donor age, sex, ethnicity and CMV serostatus were compiled alongside the repertoire data. The genetic ancestry cluster associated with self-reported Caucasian donors included approximately 85% of the approximately 410 genotyped donors.

As for this clone: Its antigen remains undetermined. At one end the junction does not follow the germline gene, possibly because of a read error. Different DNA sequences within this sample yield the same CDR3.

The cohort was made up of several hundred healthy bone marrow donors. All cohort members were sampled while nominally healthy, although unrecorded immune exposures were likely present. The donor was CMV seropositive and belonged to the group of some 290 seropositive cohort members. A peripheral blood sample was collected from each donor, and TCR beta sequencing was performed on peripheral blood mononuclear cells. The Qiagen DNeasy Blood Extraction Kit was used to extract genomic DNA from the blood cell samples. Results and caveats for the whole study, not just this receptor: The presence/absence analyses assumed that sequencing depth was roughly uniform across donors, and that assumption may not be true. The classifier was reported to diagnose cytomegalovirus status with high specificity and sensitivity in both the original cohort and the validation cohort. A later analysis found that HLA-associated TCR beta chains were more clonally expanded and had lower generation probabilities than equally common non-associated chains. A later analysis reported that several top co-occurrence clusters appeared linked to parvovirus B19, influenza, CMV and Epstein-Barr virus. In vitro tests confirmed that a few of the cytomegalovirus-associated TCR beta chains recognize cytomegalovirus antigens. A further reported finding was that TCR beta sequences accurately predicted the HLA-A and HLA-B alleles for most subjects in the first cohort. Specific HLA alleles were associated with 15,000 to 20,000 TCR beta sequences at a false discovery rate of 0.05 in a later analysis. The study gave a list of 150 to 200 TCR beta chains associated with cytomegalovirus. Because counts were too low, roughly 18 rarely observed V segments, including chromosome 9 orphons, were left out of the earlier analysis of 587 of the donors. HLA typing was unavailable for some donors at each locus, so association tests used only the typed subset. In a later genetic analysis, fewer N-insertions in productive TCRs were reported among donors in an Asian-associated ancestry cluster than the roughly 700-donor mean. The authors suggested that the approach could potentially be generalized to other disease states and immunological phenotypes. In a later analysis, the rate of TCR association differed among HLA loci, with DRB1 alleles having the most associated TCRs and HLA-C alleles having the fewest. Most TCR sequences were observed very rarely across donors, whereas some public TCRs were present in many individuals. When HLA alleles, especially DR and DQ, strongly co-occurred, attributing TCR associations to individual alleles was difficult. A cluster of highly shared sequence variants was judged likely to represent a technical artifact of the sequencing pipeline. Most CMV-associated TCR beta chains appeared to be HLA-restricted in a later analysis, and the HLA associations seemed to be driven largely by CMV exposure. In this cohort, only TCR beta chains were sequenced, and detectable features were limited by the absence of alpha or paired-chain data. Broadly in line with IMGT annotations, most TCR beta V segments showed up in productive rearrangements about 90% or about 30% of the time in an earlier analysis of roughly 590 of the donors. An association between a missense DCLRE1C variant and V-gene and J-gene trimming of TCR beta chains was found in a later genetic analysis and replicated in an independent cohort. For the cohort, immune exposure information was limited to CMV serostatus. Correlated functional status among segregating V segments might be attributable to linkage disequilibrium, but an unknown experimental factor could not be ruled out.

The library was made by the immunoSEQ multiplex PCR assay. A mixture of 60 forward primers for TCR Vbeta segments and 13 reverse primers for TCR Jbeta segments was used in the multiplex PCR. A multiplex PCR assay on genomic DNA amplified the CDR3 region of rearranged TCR beta genes. The amplified TCR beta libraries were sequenced on the Illumina HiSeq System as 87-base-pair reads. The study's processing was this. A later analysis tallied some 79 million unique TCR beta chains across the 700 or so repertoires, and around 12 million of those chains were shared by two or more donors. A nearest-neighbor algorithm error-corrected the raw reads and collapsed the reads into unique sequences, merging closely related sequences to remove PCR and sequencing errors. CDR3 sequences were aligned to IMGT reference sequences to assign V, D and J gene segments. For a sequence to be retained, a match of at least six nucleotides was required to both a V gene segment and a J gene segment. Rearrangements were called productive when the CDR3 lacked stop codons and stayed in frame with V and J; all others were non-productive. Following IMGT convention, CDR3 was defined as the stretch from the second conserved V-encoded cysteine up to the conserved J-encoded phenylalanine. Sequences without an unambiguous match to a single V gene segment were excluded from the earlier analysis of several hundred of the donors. An earlier analysis of a few hundred of the donors classified V segments as functional when productive rearrangements were above 56.7% and as segregating when the standard deviation between donors was above 5%. A statistical classification framework was developed to diagnose cytomegalovirus status using the catalog of TCR beta chain sequences. In a later analysis, TCR nucleotide sequences were compared against IMGT/GENE-DB human TR gene sequences so that V and J genes could be assigned. Using the TCRdist pipeline, a later analysis assigned CDR3 sequences along with most-parsimonious VDJ recombination scenarios. In a later analysis, each TCR beta chain was defined by its CDR3 amino acid sequence together with its V-gene family, and reads lacking a unique V-gene family were excluded. In a later analysis, nearly 600 highly shared, low-generation-probability nucleotide sequences were removed to address suspected cross-contamination and a sequencing artifact. A later analysis calculated a clonal expansion index for each public chain from normalized within-repertoire ranks of inferred template counts. In a later analysis, generation probabilities were computed with a VDJ recombination model fitted to out-of-frame rearrangements, and the resulting probabilities were checked against IGoR. In a later analysis, TCR-TCR, TCR-HLA and TCR-CMV co-occurrence was scored with hypergeometric tests, and a repertoire-size bias correction was applied to TCR pairs. A later analysis estimated false discovery rates by permuting HLA or CMV assignments 20 times. In a later analysis, co-occurring TCRs were grouped using DBSCAN, and TCRdist sequence similarity was added for clustering within HLA-allele-positive subsets. For co-occurrence clustering, repertoires with fewer than 30,000 or more than 120,000 public chains were excluded, along with roughly five repertoires with anomalous nucleotide sharing. This is the immuneACCESS table as TCRdb keeps it, with only in-frame sequences that have V and J called. A part of the clones is gone; compared with another copy, unresolved V genes explain less than half, and the rest is unexplained. The V and J calls and clone size are taken from that table; D and trimming were inferred from the DNA. In all, the sample holds under 200,000 clones, and roughly 77% of those were seen once. The ten largest clones take up around 2.3% of the sample.

Sequenced material: PBMCs. This TCR came from a middle-aged man in good health and CMV-seropositive.

CDR3 loop: CASRPTGIEGEKLFF. At the DNA level, the sequence is TGTGCCAGCAGACCTACAGGGATCGAGGGGGAAAAGCTGTTTTTT. The V gene is TRBV7-9 and the J gene is TRBJ1-4, with a weak D call of TRBD1 (6 bases match). The cysteine opens and the phenylalanine closes a CDR3 of 15 amino acids. Only CDR3 DNA is held: 45 bases, read in frame from base 1. CDR1 SEHNR and CDR2 FQNEAQ are derived from the germline V gene (reference sequence).